This T cell receptor beta chain came from a study of cytomegalovirus exposure and HLA in healthy donors. Findings and limits, study-wide: In a later analysis, common viral pathogens appeared linked to several of the most significant clusters.

Each donor was healthy, and each was a bone marrow donor. 60 Vbeta and 13 Jbeta primers were used in PCR. Sequencing was performed with immunoSEQ multiplex PCR; in TCRdb, only in-frame clones are kept and a portion is missing. The sample lists approximately 160,000 clones, around four fifths occurring once. As to this clone: Its matching antigen is unknown.

Germline CDR1 SGHTA, CDR2 FQGTGA. The CDR3 totals 14 residues. V shed 4 bases and J shed 2 bases, with 11 bases lying between them. The chain recombines TRBV7-3 with TRBJ2-5; TRBD1 is a possible D gene (5 bases). The TCR originated in a girl aged 5 to 17 in good health and CMV-seropositive. The sequencing sample was made of PBMCs. The CDR3 reads CASSSSQGQETQYF. The CDR3 DNA reads as TGTGCCAGCAGCTCCTCTCAGGGTCAAGAGACCCAGTACTTC.